A selection of T cell receptor beta chains follows, all from one sample in a study of OX40 agonist ivuxolimab in advanced cancers. Measured with immunoSEQ multiplex PCR; TCRdb has only the in-frame clones, and not every one. The sample has around 80,000 clones; over 75% are singletons. The material was CD4+ or CD8+ T cells sorted from blood, obtained in a trial of the OX40 agonist ivuxolimab. These receptors originate from an adult with an advanced solid tumor such as melanoma, head and neck, liver or kidney cancer. The CDR3 runs from the conserved cysteine through the conserved F or W. The D gene is left open where the match is weak. Clone size, where shown, is once, few, many, or a class for clones that have expanded.

v_call,clone_size,d_call,j_call,cdr3_aa,cdr3_nt
TRBV5-1,.,.,TRBJ1-3,CASASDPGYGNTIYF,TGCGCCAGCGCGTCAGACCCGGGTTATGGAAACACCATATATTTT
TRBV6-1,.,.,TRBJ1-4,CASSVFGVSTNEKLFF,TGTGCCAGCAGTGTTTTTGGGGTTTCAACTAATGAAAAACTGTTTTTT
TRBV19,.,.,TRBJ2-7,CASSIDGKGKREQYF,TGTGCCAGTAGTATAGACGGAAAGGGAAAACGGGAGCAGTACTTC
TRBV29-1,.,.,TRBJ2-7,CSVESGEQYF,TGCAGCGTTGAGTCCGGGGAGCAGTACTTC
TRBV5-1,.,.,TRBJ2-3,CASSPGTDTQYF,TGCGCCAGCAGCCCTGGCACAGATACGCAGTATTTT
TRBV5-5,.,.,TRBJ1-4,CASSPGRVGEKLFF,TGTGCCAGCAGCCCAGGCAGGGTGGGGGAAAAACTGTTTTTT
TRBV27,.,.,TRBJ2-5,CASSSTLGGQETQYF,TGTGCCAGCAGTTCAACCTTGGGGGGCCAAGAGACCCAGTACTTC
TRBV11-2,.,.,TRBJ2-7,CASSFSRGGYEQYF,TGTGCCAGCAGCTTTAGCCGAGGCGGCTACGAGCAGTACTTC
TRBV2,.,.,TRBJ2-1,CASSRDRTDNEQFF,TGTGCCAGCAGCCGAGACAGGACCGACAATGAGCAGTTCTTC
TRBV18,.,TRBD1,TRBJ1-4,CASSPPTGEGNEKLFF,TGTGCCAGCTCACCTCCCACAGGGGAGGGTAATGAAAAACTGTTTTTT
TRBV28,.,TRBD2,TRBJ2-1,CASSKAGGPNEQFF,TGTGCCAGCAGTAAAGCGGGAGGGCCTAATGAGCAGTTCTTC
TRBV19,few,.,TRBJ1-1,CASSARTATEAFF,TGTGCCAGTAGTGCGAGGACAGCCACTGAAGCTTTCTTT
TRBV23-1,.,.,TRBJ1-5,CASSQSREGIHHQPQHF,TGCGCCAGCAGTCAATCTCGGGAGGGAATCCACCATCAGCCCCAGCATTTT
TRBV28,.,.,TRBJ2-7,CASGRDEQYF,TGTGCCAGTGGACGAGACGAGCAGTACTTC
TRBV5-1,.,TRBD2,TRBJ2-3,CASSLEGGRASDTQYF,TGCGCCAGCAGCTTGGAGGGCGGGAGGGCCTCAGATACGCAGTATTTT
TRBV28,.,.,TRBJ2-1,CAGGRNEQFF,TGTGCCGGGGGGCGTAACGAGCAGTTCTTC
TRBV6-1,.,.,TRBJ2-1,CASSEVGGGTYNEQFF,TGTGCCAGCAGTGAAGTAGGGGGGGGGACCTACAATGAGCAGTTCTTC
TRBV19,once,.,TRBJ2-3,CASSILGPSLQQGDTQYF,TGTGCCAGTAGTATCCTCGGCCCTTCCCTACAACAGGGTGATACGCAGTATTTT
TRBV5-4,.,TRBD2,TRBJ2-4,CASSLNGRADIQYF,TGTGCCAGCAGCTTGAACGGGAGGGCGGACATTCAGTACTTC
TRBV4-2,.,TRBD1,TRBJ1-4,CASSQTGTGDEKLFF,TGTGCCAGCAGCCAAACCGGGACAGGGGATGAAAAACTGTTTTTT
TRBV6-1,.,.,TRBJ1-4,CASTQKPGEKLFF,TGTGCCAGCACCCAAAAGCCGGGAGAAAAACTGTTTTTT
TRBV4-1,.,.,TRBJ1-5,CASSAQGFGNQPQHF,TGCGCCAGCAGCGCCCAGGGCTTCGGCAATCAGCCCCAGCATTTT